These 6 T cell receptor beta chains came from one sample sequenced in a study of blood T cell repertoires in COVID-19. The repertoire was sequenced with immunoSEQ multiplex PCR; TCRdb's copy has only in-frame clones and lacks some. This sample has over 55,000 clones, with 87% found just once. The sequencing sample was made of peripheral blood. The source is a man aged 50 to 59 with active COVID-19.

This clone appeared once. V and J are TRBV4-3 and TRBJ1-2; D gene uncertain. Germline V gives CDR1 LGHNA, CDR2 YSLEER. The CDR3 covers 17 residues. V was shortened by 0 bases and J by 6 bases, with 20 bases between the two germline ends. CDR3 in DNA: TGCGCCAGCAGCCAAGATCGAAGACTTACTATGATGGATGGCTACACCTTC. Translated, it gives CASSQDRRLTMMDGYTF.

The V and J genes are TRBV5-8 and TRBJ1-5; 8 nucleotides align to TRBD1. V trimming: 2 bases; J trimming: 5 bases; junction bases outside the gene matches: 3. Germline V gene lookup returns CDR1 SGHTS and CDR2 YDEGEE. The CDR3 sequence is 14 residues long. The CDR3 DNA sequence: TGTGCCAGCAGCTTAAGGACAGGGCATCAGCCCCAGCATTTT. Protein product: CASSLRTGHQPQHF.

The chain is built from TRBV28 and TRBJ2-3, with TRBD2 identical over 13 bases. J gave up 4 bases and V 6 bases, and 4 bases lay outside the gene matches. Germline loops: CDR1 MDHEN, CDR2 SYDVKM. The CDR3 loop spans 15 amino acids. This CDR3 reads CASRRTSGRPDTQYF. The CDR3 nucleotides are TGTGCCAGCAGGAGGACTAGCGGGAGACCAGATACGCAGTATTTT.

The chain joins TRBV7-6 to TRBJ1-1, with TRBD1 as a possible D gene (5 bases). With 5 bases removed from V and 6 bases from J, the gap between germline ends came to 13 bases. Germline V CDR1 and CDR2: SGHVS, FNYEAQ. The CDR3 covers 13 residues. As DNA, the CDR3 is TGTGCCAGCAGCCGGGGGGAAGCGGCTGAAGCTTTCTTT. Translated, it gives CASSRGEAAEAFF.

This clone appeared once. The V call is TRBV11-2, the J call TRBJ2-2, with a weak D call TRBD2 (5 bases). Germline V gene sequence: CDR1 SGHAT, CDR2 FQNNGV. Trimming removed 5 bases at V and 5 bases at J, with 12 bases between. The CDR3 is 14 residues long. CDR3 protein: CASSLVGVTGELFF. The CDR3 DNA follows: TGTGCCAGCAGCCTGGTCGGGGTTACCGGGGAGCTGTTTTTT.

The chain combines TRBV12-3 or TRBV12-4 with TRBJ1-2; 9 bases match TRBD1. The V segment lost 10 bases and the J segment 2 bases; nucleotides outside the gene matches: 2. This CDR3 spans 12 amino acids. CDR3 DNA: TGTGCCACCGGGACAGGGAACTATGGCTACACCTTC. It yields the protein CATGTGNYGYTF.